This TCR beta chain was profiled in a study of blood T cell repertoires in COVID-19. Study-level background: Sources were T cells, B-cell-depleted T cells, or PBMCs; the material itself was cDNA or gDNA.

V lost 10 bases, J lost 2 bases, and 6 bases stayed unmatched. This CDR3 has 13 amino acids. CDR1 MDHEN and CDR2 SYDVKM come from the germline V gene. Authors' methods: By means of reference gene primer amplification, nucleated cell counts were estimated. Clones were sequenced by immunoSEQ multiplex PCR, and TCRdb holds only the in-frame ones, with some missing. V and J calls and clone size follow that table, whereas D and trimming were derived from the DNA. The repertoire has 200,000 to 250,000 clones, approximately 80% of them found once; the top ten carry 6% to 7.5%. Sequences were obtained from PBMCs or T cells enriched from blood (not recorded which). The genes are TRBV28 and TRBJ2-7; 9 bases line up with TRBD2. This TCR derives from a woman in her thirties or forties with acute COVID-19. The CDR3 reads CATLTSGPYEQYF. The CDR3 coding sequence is TGTGCCACCCTGACTAGCGGCCCCTACGAGCAGTACTTC. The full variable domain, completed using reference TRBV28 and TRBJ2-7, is DVKVTQSSRYLVKRTGEKVFLECVQDMDHENMFWYRQDPGLGLRLIYFSYDVKMKEKGDIPEGYSVSREKKERFSLILESASTNQTSMYLCATLTSGPYEQYFGPGTRLTVT.